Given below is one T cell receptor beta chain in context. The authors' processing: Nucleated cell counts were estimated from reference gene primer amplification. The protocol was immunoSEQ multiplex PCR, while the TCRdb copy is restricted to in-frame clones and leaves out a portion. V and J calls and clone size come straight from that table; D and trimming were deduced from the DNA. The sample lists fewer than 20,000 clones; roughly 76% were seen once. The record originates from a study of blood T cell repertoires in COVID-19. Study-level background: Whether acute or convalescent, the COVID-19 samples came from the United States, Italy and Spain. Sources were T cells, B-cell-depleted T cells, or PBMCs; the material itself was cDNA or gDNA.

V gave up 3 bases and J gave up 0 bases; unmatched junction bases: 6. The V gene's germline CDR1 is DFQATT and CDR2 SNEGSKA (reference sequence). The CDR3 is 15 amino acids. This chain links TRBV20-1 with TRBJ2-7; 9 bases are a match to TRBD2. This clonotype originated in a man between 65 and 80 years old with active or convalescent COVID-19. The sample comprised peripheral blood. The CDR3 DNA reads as TGCAGTGCTAGTGGCGCGGGGGGGTTCTCCTACGAGCAGTACTTC. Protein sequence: CSASGAGGFSYEQYF.